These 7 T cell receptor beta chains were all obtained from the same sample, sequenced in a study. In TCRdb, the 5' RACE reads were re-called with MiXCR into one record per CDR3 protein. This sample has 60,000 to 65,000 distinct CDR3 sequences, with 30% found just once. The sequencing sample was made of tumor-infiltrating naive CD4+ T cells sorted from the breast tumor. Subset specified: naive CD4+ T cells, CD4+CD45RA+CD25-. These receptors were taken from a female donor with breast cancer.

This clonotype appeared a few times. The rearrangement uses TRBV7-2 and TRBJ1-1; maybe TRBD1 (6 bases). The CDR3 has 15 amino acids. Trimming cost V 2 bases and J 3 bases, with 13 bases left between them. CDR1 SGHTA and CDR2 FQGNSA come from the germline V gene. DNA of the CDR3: TGTGCCAGCAGCTTATATCTGGGGGCTGACACTGAAGCTTTCTTT. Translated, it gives CASSLYLGADTEAFF. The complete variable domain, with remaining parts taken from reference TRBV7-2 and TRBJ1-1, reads GAGVSQSPSNKVTEKGKDVELRCDPISGHTALYWYRQSLGQGLEFLIYFQGNSAPDKSGLPSDRFSAERTGGSVSTLTIQRTQQEDSAVYLCASSLYLGADTEAFFGQGTRLTVV.

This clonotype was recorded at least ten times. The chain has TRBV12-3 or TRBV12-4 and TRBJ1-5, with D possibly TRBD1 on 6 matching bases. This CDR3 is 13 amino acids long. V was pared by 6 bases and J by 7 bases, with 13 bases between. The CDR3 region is CASSLQQGQPQHF. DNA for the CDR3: TGTGCCAGCAGCCTACAACAGGGACAGCCCCAGCATTTT.

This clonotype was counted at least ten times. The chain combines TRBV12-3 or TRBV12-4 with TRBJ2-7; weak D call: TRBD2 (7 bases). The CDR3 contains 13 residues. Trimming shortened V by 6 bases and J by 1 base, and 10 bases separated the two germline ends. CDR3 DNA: TGTGCCAGCAGGGGGGGGCGGTCCTACGAGCAGTACTTC. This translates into CASRGGRSYEQYF.

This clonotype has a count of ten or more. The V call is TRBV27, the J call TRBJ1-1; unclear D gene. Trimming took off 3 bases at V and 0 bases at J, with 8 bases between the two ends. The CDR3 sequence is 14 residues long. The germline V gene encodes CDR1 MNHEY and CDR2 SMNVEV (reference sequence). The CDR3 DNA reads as TGTGCCAGCAGTTTCATGCACTTGAACACTGAAGCTTTCTTT. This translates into CASSFMHLNTEAFF.

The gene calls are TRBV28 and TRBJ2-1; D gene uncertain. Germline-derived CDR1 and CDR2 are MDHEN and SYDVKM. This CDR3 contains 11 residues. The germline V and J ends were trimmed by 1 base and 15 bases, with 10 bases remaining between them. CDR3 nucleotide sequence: TGTGCCAGCAGTTTATCTCTCAGGCTGTTCTTC. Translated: CASSLSLRLFF.

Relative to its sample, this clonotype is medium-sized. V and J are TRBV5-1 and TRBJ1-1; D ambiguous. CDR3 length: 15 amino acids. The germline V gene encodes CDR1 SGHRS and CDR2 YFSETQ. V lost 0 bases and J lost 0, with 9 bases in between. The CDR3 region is CASSLAGSLNTEAFF. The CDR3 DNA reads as TGCGCCAGCAGCTTGGCGGGGTCTTTGAACACTGAAGCTTTCTTT.

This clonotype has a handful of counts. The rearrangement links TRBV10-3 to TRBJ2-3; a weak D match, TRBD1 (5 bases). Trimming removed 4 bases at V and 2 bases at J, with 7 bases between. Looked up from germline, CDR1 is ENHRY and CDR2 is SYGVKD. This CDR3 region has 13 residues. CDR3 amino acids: CAISVRATDTQYF. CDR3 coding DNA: TGTGCCATCAGTGTCAGGGCCACAGATACGCAGTATTTT.